This T cell receptor (beta chain) was obtained from a study of blood T cell repertoires in COVID-19. Across the study: Both acute and convalescent COVID-19 samples were obtained from the United States, Italy and Spain.

Adults between roughly 18 and 89 years of age took part from more than 20 US areas. Participants' own reports of clinical history determined their cohort assignment. CDR1 is SGHRS and CDR2 is YFSETQ in the germline V gene. V shed 4 bases, J shed 7 bases, and the junction held 10 bases outside the gene matches. CDR3 length: 14 amino acids. Data came from immunoSEQ multiplex PCR; TCRdb stores just in-frame clones and leaves some out. Among over 120,000 clones listed, about 80% were seen once. The specimen was PBMCs or T cells enriched from blood (not recorded which). This receptor was obtained from a woman between 50 and 59 years old who had recovered from COVID-19. The chain carries TRBV5-1 and TRBJ1-2, with TRBD1 matching 7 bases. In DNA form, the CDR3 reads TGCGCCAGCAGCCGGATAGGGGGCGTCAGTGGCTACACCTTC. Translation gives CASSRIGGVSGYTF.